These T cell receptor beta chains were read from a single sample in a study of shared T cell receptors in the human thymus. Some clones are missing from TCRdb's copy, which holds only in-frame ones; the method was immunoSEQ multiplex PCR. The sample holds hundreds of thousands of clones, more than 70% seen once. This sample was also put to use in a study of human thymus T cells.

The sequencing sample was made of thymocytes. These receptors were taken from a boy in the first two years of life with a congenital heart defect. CDR3s include the opening cysteine and the closing phenylalanine or tryptophan. A D gene is named only where the DNA matches it firmly. Rows give clone size only sometimes, using once, few, many, or a class for an expanded clone.

D: TRBD2
J: TRBJ2-2
V: TRBV7-9
size: -
DNA: TGTGCCAGCAGTCTAGGTCACGGGAGGGCGCACACCGGGGAGCTGTTTTTT
CDR3: CASSLGHGRAHTGELFF

D: -
J: TRBJ1-2
V: TRBV9
size: -
DNA: TGTGCCAGCAGCGTAGGAAGGGGGAACTATGGCTACACCTTC
CDR3: CASSVGRGNYGYTF

D: TRBD1
J: TRBJ2-7
V: TRBV28
size: -
DNA: TGTGCCAGCAGTTTAGAGAAGGACAGGGTCTCCTTCTACGAGCAGTACTTC
CDR3: CASSLEKDRVSFYEQYF

D: TRBD1
J: TRBJ2-2
V: TRBV18
size: -
DNA: TGTGCCAGCTCACCTGATTTCAGGGGGCGTGCTACCGGGGAGCTGTTTTTT
CDR3: CASSPDFRGRATGELFF

D: -
J: TRBJ1-5
V: TRBV27
size: -
DNA: TGTGCCAGCAGTTTATCGAAGCTAGGGGGTGGTCAGCCCCAGCATTTT
CDR3: CASSLSKLGGGQPQHF

D: TRBD2
J: TRBJ2-3
V: TRBV2
size: -
DNA: TGTGCCAGCAGTGATTGGACTAGCGCTAGCACAGATACGCAGTATTTT
CDR3: CASSDWTSASTDTQYF

D: TRBD1
J: TRBJ2-1
V: TRBV18
size: -
DNA: TGTGCCAGCTCTCCGACAGGGATCAGCTCCTACAATGAGCAGTTCTTC
CDR3: CASSPTGISSYNEQFF

D: -
J: TRBJ2-3
V: TRBV5-1
size: -
DNA: TGCGCCAGCAGCTTGGGACAATTAAGCACAGATACGCAGTATTTT
CDR3: CASSLGQLSTDTQYF

D: -
J: TRBJ2-1
V: TRBV19
size: -
DNA: TGTGCCAACCAGGGCCTAAGCTCCTACAATGAGCAGTTCTTC
CDR3: CANQGLSSYNEQFF

D: -
J: TRBJ2-1
V: TRBV4-3
size: -
DNA: TGCGCCAGCAGCCAAGATTTGCTAGTAGATCGTAATGAGCAGTTCTTC
CDR3: CASSQDLLVDRNEQFF

D: TRBD1
J: TRBJ1-5
V: TRBV4-1
size: -
DNA: TGCGCCAGCAGCCCGAGGGGACAGGACGTCAATCAGCCCCAGCATTTT
CDR3: CASSPRGQDVNQPQHF

D: TRBD2
J: TRBJ2-3
V: TRBV2
size: once
DNA: TGTGCCAGCAGGCCCAGCGGGGACACAGATACGCAGTATTTT
CDR3: CASRPSGDTDTQYF

D: TRBD2
J: TRBJ2-5
V: TRBV5-1
size: few
DNA: TGCGCCAGCAGCCAAACTAGCGGGAGTAATCCTGAGACCCAGTACTTC
CDR3: CASSQTSGSNPETQYF

D: TRBD1
J: TRBJ1-1
V: TRBV6-1
size: -
DNA: TGTGCCAGCAGTGCCGCCGGGACAGGGTTGAACACTGAAGCTTTCTTT
CDR3: CASSAAGTGLNTEAFF

D: -
J: TRBJ2-7
V: TRBV7-2
size: -
DNA: TGTGCCAGCAGCTTAGCAGGCGACAGGCCCTCCTACGAGCAGTACTTC
CDR3: CASSLAGDRPSYEQYF

D: -
J: TRBJ2-3
V: TRBV28
size: few
DNA: TGTGCCAGCAGCCTCCGGGACATCCCTAGCACAGATACGCAGTATTTT
CDR3: CASSLRDIPSTDTQYF

D: -
J: TRBJ1-2
V: TRBV5-1
size: -
DNA: TGCGCCAGCAGCTTGGTAACAGACACCTATGGCTACACCTTC
CDR3: CASSLVTDTYGYTF

D: -
J: TRBJ1-1
V: TRBV21-1
size: -
DNA: TGTGCCAGCAGCGCCCTGGACAGGGAAGAGAACACTGAAGCTTTCTTT
CDR3: CASSALDREENTEAFF

D: TRBD1
J: TRBJ2-2
V: TRBV5-1
size: -
DNA: TGCGCCAGCAGCTTGGCAACCGGGACAGGGGACACCGGGGAGCTGTTTTTT
CDR3: CASSLATGTGDTGELFF

D: TRBD2
J: TRBJ2-3
V: TRBV5-6
size: -
DNA: TGTGCCAGCAGCTTGGGGGGGAGGGTCACAGATACGCAGTATTTT
CDR3: CASSLGGRVTDTQYF

D: TRBD2
J: TRBJ2-3
V: TRBV6-6
size: -
DNA: TGCGGGAGCGGGAGGGGCACAGATACGCAGTATTTT
CDR3: CGSGRGTDTQYF

D: -
J: TRBJ1-5
V: TRBV2
size: -
DNA: TGTGCCAGCAGTGCTCTGGAGGCAGTCGAACATCAGCCCCAGCATTTT
CDR3: CASSALEAVEHQPQHF

D: TRBD2
J: TRBJ2-5
V: TRBV28
size: -
DNA: TGTGCCAGCAGTGCGGGACTAGCGGGAGGACAAGAGACCCAGTACTTC
CDR3: CASSAGLAGGQETQYF

D: -
J: TRBJ2-7
V: TRBV5-6
size: -
DNA: TGTGCCAGCAGCCCGAGGGGGACCGATTCCTACGAGCAGTACTTC
CDR3: CASSPRGTDSYEQYF

D: TRBD1
J: TRBJ1-2
V: TRBV4-3
size: -
DNA: TGCGCCAGCAGCCAAGCGAAAGGGGGACAGCTAGATGGCTACACCTTC
CDR3: CASSQAKGGQLDGYTF

D: -
J: TRBJ2-1
V: TRBV15
size: -
DNA: TGTGCCACCAGCCACACGGGAGATGAGCAGTTCTTC
CDR3: CATSHTGDEQFF

D: -
J: TRBJ2-1
V: TRBV7-2
size: -
DNA: TGTGCCAGCAGTCGGGTCCGGGAATCCTACAATGAGCAGTTCTTC
CDR3: CASSRVRESYNEQFF

D: -
J: TRBJ1-2
V: TRBV29-1
size: -
DNA: TGCAGCGTAAATTTTCCTAGTTCTAACTATGGCTACACCTTC
CDR3: CSVNFPSSNYGYTF

D: -
J: TRBJ1-4
V: TRBV4-3
size: -
DNA: TGCGCCAGCAGCCAAGCCGGGGGGAACGGGGCTGAGAGTGAAAAACTGTTTTTT
CDR3: CASSQAGGNGAESEKLFF

D: TRBD2
J: TRBJ2-7
V: TRBV27
size: -
DNA: TGTGCCAGCAGCGAGGGAGGGCCCCGCTCCTACGAGCAGTACTTC
CDR3: CASSEGGPRSYEQYF

D: -
J: TRBJ2-1
V: TRBV9
size: -
DNA: TGTGCCAGCAGCGTAGCGGAGTCCCTCAATGAGCAGTTCTTC
CDR3: CASSVAESLNEQFF

D: TRBD1
J: TRBJ1-2
V: TRBV6-5
size: -
DNA: TGTGCCAGCAGTAGGACAGGGGACGGCTACACCTTC
CDR3: CASSRTGDGYTF

D: TRBD2
J: TRBJ2-7
V: TRBV4-3
size: -
DNA: TGCGCCAGCAGCCAGCGAGCGGGGGATCCCTACGAGCAGTACTTC
CDR3: CASSQRAGDPYEQYF

D: -
J: TRBJ2-7
V: TRBV28
size: -
DNA: TGTGCCAGCAGCTGGCCCAAGCGGGTGTCTGTTCGTGAGCAGTACTTC
CDR3: CASSWPKRVSVREQYF

D: -
J: TRBJ1-6
V: TRBV15
size: -
DNA: TGTGCCACCAGCAGAGAGCAGGATAAAAATTCCCCCCTCCACTTT
CDR3: CATSREQDKNSPLHF

D: -
J: TRBJ2-7
V: TRBV23-1
size: -
DNA: TGCGCCAGCAGTCAACTCGCGGAGGTACCCTCCTACGAGCAGTACTTC
CDR3: CASSQLAEVPSYEQYF

D: TRBD1
J: TRBJ1-5
V: TRBV27
size: -
DNA: TGTGCCAGCAGTCCCATGCAGGGGGTCGGGGATCAGCCCCAGCATTTT
CDR3: CASSPMQGVGDQPQHF